One and the same sample provided the 3 T cell receptor beta chains below, sequenced in a study of blood T cell repertoires in COVID-19. The table came from immunoSEQ multiplex PCR; TCRdb's copy has only in-frame clones and leaves some out. The data contain 130,000 to 150,000 clones, approximately 90% of them singletons. Sequenced sample: peripheral blood. The receptors were gathered from a woman in her 50s with active or convalescent COVID-19.

The chain joins TRBV4-3 to TRBJ1-2; D remains unclear. CDR1 and CDR2 (germline): LGHNA, YSLEER. The CDR3 length is 16 residues. V lost 3 bases to trimming and J lost 0 bases, with 14 bases between them. The CDR3 sequence: CASSQDDTSPNYGYTF. In nucleotides, the CDR3 is TGCGCCAGCAGCCAGGATGACACTTCCCCTAACTATGGCTACACCTTC.

This sequence joins TRBV4-1 and TRBJ1-2; no definite D call. V was pared by 4 bases and J by 8 bases, with 20 bases between. The CDR3 loop spans 15 amino acids. Germline V CDR1 and CDR2: MGHRA, YSYEKL. CDR3 coding DNA: TGCGCCAGCAGCCCGCTTTTTGATGTCCTAGACGGCTACACCTTC. Residues: CASSPLFDVLDGYTF.

The chain recombines TRBV7-8 with TRBJ2-3; D is undetermined. This CDR3 comprises 17 residues. Trimming shortened V by 2 bases and J by 1 base, and 16 bases separated the two germline ends. Germline assignment: CDR1 SGHVS and CDR2 FQNEAQ. CDR3 region: CASSLRAPSKGTDTQYF. The CDR3 DNA follows: TGTGCCAGCAGCTTACGAGCGCCAAGTAAAGGCACAGATACGCAGTATTTT. The variable domain in full, completed from reference TRBV7-8 and TRBJ2-3, reads GAGVSQSPRYKVAKRGQDVALRCDPISGHVSLFWYQQALGQGPEFLTYFQNEAQLDKSGLPSDRFFAERPEGSVSTLKIQRTQQEDSAVYLCASSLRAPSKGTDTQYFGPGTRLTVL.